Shown below are 30 T cell receptor beta chains from a single sample sequenced in a study of CD8 T cells in ankylosing spondylitis. Study-level results: A motif in TCR beta, a set of 8 or 9 highly homologous variants, appeared characteristic of ankylosing spondylitis blood.

These receptors' antigens are unknown. Each CDR3 protein gets one entry after TCRdb re-called the 5' RACE reads with MiXCR. The data contain 800,000 to 900,000 distinct CDR3 sequences, approximately 10% of them singletons. The source material was blood, either unsorted or a sorted T cell fraction (not recorded which). The receptors stem from a male donor with ankylosing spondylitis.

This clonotype came up a few times. The genes are TRBV10-3 and TRBJ1-2; D perhaps matches TRBD1 (6 bases). The CDR3 covers 14 residues. Germline CDR1 reads ENHRY; CDR2 reads SYGVKD. V lost 5 bases, J lost 1 base, and 11 bases lay in between. In DNA form, the CDR3 reads TGTGCCATCAGTAGTTACAGGGATAACTATGGCTACACCTTC. This gives the protein CAISSYRDNYGYTF.

This clonotype appeared a few times. The genes are TRBV6-6 and TRBJ1-1; no definite D call. V was cut by 0 bases and J by 6 bases, with 5 bases left in between. The CDR3 has 12 amino acids. Germline V lookup: CDR1 MNHNY, CDR2 SVGAGI (reference sequence). CDR3 nucleotide sequence: TGTGCCAGCAGTTACTCATCTTCTGAAGCTTTCTTT. Translated, it gives CASSYSSSEAFF.

The chain is built from TRBV11-3 and TRBJ2-5, with D possibly matching TRBD1 (6 bases). CDR1 SGHNT and CDR2 YENEEA come from the germline V gene. V lost 5 bases, J lost 5 bases, and 18 bases lay in between. The CDR3 has 15 amino acids. CDR3 sequence (DNA): TGTGCCAGCAGCCTGCACCCCACAGGGATGGAGACCCAGTACTTC. Amino acid sequence: CASSLHPTGMETQYF.

J is TRBJ1-5 and V is TRBV6-2 or TRBV6-3, with D possibly being TRBD1 (6 bases). Germline V gene sequence: CDR1 MNHEY, CDR2 SVGEGT. V was shortened by 10 bases and J by 0 bases, with 13 bases between the two germline ends. The CDR3 runs 14 residues. CDR3 DNA: TGTGCCACCACAGGGAGGAATAGCAATCAGCCCCAGCATTTT. Its translation: CATTGRNSNQPQHF.

This clonotype was seen a handful of times. V is TRBV15 and J is TRBJ1-4; tentative D call: TRBD1 (6 bases). CDR1 and CDR2 (germline): LNHNV, YYDKDF (reference sequence). Trimming stripped 3 bases from V and 9 bases from J, with 20 bases between. CDR3 length: 16 amino acids. The CDR3 region has the DNA TGTGCCACCAGCAGCCTCGGGCGGGGGCCTAGGAAAAAACTGTTTTTT. Protein: CATSSLGRGPRKKLFF.

This clonotype appeared once. This chain connects TRBV11-2 to TRBJ2-1; D uncertain. Germline V gene sequence: CDR1 SGHAT, CDR2 FQNNGV. Deletions cut 6 bases from V and 3 bases from J, with 24 bases between. The CDR3 is 18 residues long. The CDR3: CASRQIFKPANNYNEQFF. The CDR3 bases are TGTGCCAGCAGGCAAATCTTTAAGCCCGCGAACAACTACAATGAGCAGTTCTTC.

The chain links TRBV6-2 or TRBV6-3 to TRBJ1-2, with no clear D. V lost 6 bases, J lost 2 bases, and 10 bases lay in between. The germline V gene encodes CDR1 MNHEY and CDR2 SVGEGT. There are 13 residues in the CDR3. DNA of the CDR3: TGTGCCAGCAGCCGCATGGGGAACTATGGCTACACCTTC. Its translation: CASSRMGNYGYTF.

The DNA of the CDR3 is TGTGCCACGGTCGTAGCGGGAGGGCCAGTCTACGAGCAGTACTTC. It translates to CATVVAGGPVYEQYF. The chain uses TRBV28 and TRBJ2-7; 11 nucleotides agree with TRBD2. V was pared by 10 bases and J by 3 bases, with 11 bases of the junction left unmatched. CDR1 and CDR2 from the germline V gene are MDHEN and SYDVKM. The CDR3 has 15 amino acids.

This clonotype was observed a handful of times. The rearrangement uses TRBV15 and TRBJ2-5, with D perhaps matching TRBD1 or TRBD2 (5 bases each). Between the trimmed V and J ends, which lost 6 bases and 5 bases, there was a span of 10 bases. From germline, CDR1 is LNHNV and CDR2 YYDKDF (reference sequence). CDR3 length: 12 residues. CDR3 protein: CATSRWGETQYF. In DNA, the CDR3 is TGTGCCACCAGTCGATGGGGGGAGACCCAGTACTTC.

This chain connects TRBV15 to TRBJ1-4; 7 bases agree with TRBD1. The V segment lost 6 bases and the J segment 5 bases; nucleotides outside the gene matches: 3. CDR3 size: 13 residues. Germline V gene sequence: CDR1 LNHNV, CDR2 YYDKDF (reference sequence). The CDR3 sequence: CATRQGNNEKLFF. The CDR3 nucleotides read TGTGCCACCAGACAGGGGAACAATGAAAAACTGTTTTTT.

This clonotype was recorded a few times. The CDR3 DNA sequence: TGCAGTGCTAGAGAACCGACAGGGGGGGACGCTGAAGCTTTCTTT. It codes for CSAREPTGGDAEAFF. The V and J genes are TRBV20-1 and TRBJ1-1; TRBD1 agrees at 9 bases. CDR3 length equals 15 residues. The germline gives CDR1 DFQATT, CDR2 SNEGSKA (reference sequence). V lost 0 bases and J lost 6; bases outside the gene matches: 8.

This clonotype was observed a handful of times. The chain employs TRBV20-1 and TRBJ2-7, with 10 bases identical to TRBD1. CDR1 is DFQATT, CDR2 SNEGSKA, per germline (reference sequence). The CDR3 is 15 amino acids. Trimming removed 2 bases from V and 5 bases from J; junction bases left unmatched: 9. This CDR3 is CSARNPGQGSNEQYF. The CDR3 nucleotides read TGCAGTGCTAGAAACCCGGGACAGGGGAGCAACGAGCAGTACTTC.

The chain has TRBV20-1 and TRBJ2-1; tentatively, D is TRBD2 (6 bases). In germline, CDR1 is DFQATT, CDR2 SNEGSKA (reference sequence). The V and J ends lost 6 bases and 4 bases respectively, with 16 bases between them. There are 14 residues in the CDR3. CDR3 amino acids: CSARLGLVYNEQFF. The CDR3 nucleotides are TGCAGTGCACGGCTGGGACTCGTATACAATGAGCAGTTCTTC.

J is TRBJ1-5 and V is TRBV28; no firm D call. Germline CDR1 is MDHEN and CDR2 is SYDVKM. Trimming removed 5 bases from V and 4 bases from J, with 6 bases in between. This CDR3 has 12 residues. CDR3 in DNA: TGTGCCAGCAGTAAGCTGAATCAGCCCCAGCATTTT. Protein: CASSKLNQPQHF.

The chain uses TRBV12-3 or TRBV12-4 and TRBJ2-2; D may be TRBD1 or TRBD2 (6 bases each). V was pared by 4 bases and J by 6 bases, with 30 bases between. The CDR3 totals 20 residues. Here the CDR3 reads CASSYLGLGGPNMAPGELFF. CDR3 in DNA: TGTGCCAGCAGTTACCTCGGGTTGGGGGGCCCCAATATGGCCCCCGGGGAGCTGTTTTTT.

Ten or more counts support this clonotype. The chain has TRBV5-1 and TRBJ2-7; D ambiguous. This CDR3 comprises 12 residues. Germline V CDR1 and CDR2: SGHRS, YFSETQ. Trimming took 4 bases from V and 7 from J, leaving 12 bases between them. CDR3 sequence reads: CASSPGDDEQYF. The CDR3 bases are TGCGCCAGCAGCCCGGGTGATGATGAGCAGTACTTC.

This clonotype has more than one count but fewer than ten. The chain employs TRBV29-1 and TRBJ1-1; D remains ambiguous. This CDR3 is 14 amino acids long. The V end lost 6 bases, the J end lost 0 bases, and 14 bases lay between the germline ends. Germline V lookup: CDR1 SQVTM, CDR2 ANQGSEA. This CDR3 is CSVNSELMNTEAFF. The CDR3 nucleotides read TGCAGCGTAAACAGTGAATTGATGAACACTGAAGCTTTCTTT.

The rearrangement joins TRBV6-1 to TRBJ2-5; either TRBD1 or TRBD2 may fit D (6 bases each). Germline values: CDR1 MNHNS, CDR2 SASEGT. V gave up 2 bases and J gave up 5 bases, with 12 bases separating them. The CDR3 is 14 residues long. CDR3 amino acids: CASSERGRGETQYF. DNA of the CDR3: TGTGCCAGCAGTGAACGGGGGCGCGGGGAGACCCAGTACTTC.

This clonotype has just a few counts. The chain links TRBV20-1 to TRBJ2-4, with 8 bases lining up with TRBD2. CDR1 is DFQATT and CDR2 is SNEGSKA in the germline V gene (reference sequence). J was trimmed by 2 bases and V by 6 bases; bases with no gene match: 6. CDR3 length equals 14 residues. The chain's CDR3 is CSALHSGTKNIQYF. CDR3 coding DNA: TGCAGTGCCCTTCATAGCGGGACCAAAAACATTCAGTACTTC.

The V call is TRBV6-1, the J call TRBJ2-7; 7 bases match TRBD1. This CDR3 spans 13 amino acids. CDR1 MNHNS and CDR2 SASEGT come from the germline V gene. Germline trimming cut 6 bases from V and 5 bases from J; bases unmatched to any gene: 7. CDR3 coding DNA: TGTGCCAGCAGCCGACAGGGTACCCACGAGCAGTACTTC. Residues: CASSRQGTHEQYF.

This clonotype was counted a few times. The V call is TRBV4-3, the J call TRBJ1-1; D is possibly TRBD1 (6 bases). This CDR3 contains 13 residues. The germline V gene has CDR1 LGHNA and CDR2 YSLEER. V was pared by 4 bases and J by 5 bases, with 11 bases between. Here the CDR3 reads CASSLIGQTEAFF. In DNA, the CDR3 is TGCGCCAGCAGCCTTATCGGACAGACTGAAGCTTTCTTT.

This clonotype was detected only a few times. V is TRBV9 and J is TRBJ2-3; D might be TRBD2 (6 bases). V gave up 0 bases and J gave up 10 bases, with 12 bases separating them. This CDR3 is built from 13 residues. Germline V gene data show CDR1 as SGDLS and CDR2 as YYNGEE. The CDR3 here is CASSVVAGRAQYF. In DNA, the CDR3 is TGTGCCAGCAGCGTAGTGGCGGGAAGGGCGCAGTATTTT.

This clonotype was counted a few times. This chain joins TRBV20-1 and TRBJ2-5; 9 nucleotides line up with TRBD2. With 5 bases clipped from V and 2 bases from J, the junction kept 6 bases outside the gene matches. CDR3 length equals 14 residues. Germline V gene lookup returns CDR1 DFQATT and CDR2 SNEGSKA (reference sequence). The CDR3 nucleotides read TGCAGTGCTCCTTTCGCGGGGGGGCAAGAGACCCAGTACTTC. It translates to CSAPFAGGQETQYF.

V and J are TRBV20-1 and TRBJ2-3, with 15 nucleotides matching TRBD2. CDR3 length equals 16 residues. The V and J ends lost 6 bases and 4 bases, in that order; junction bases with no gene match: 8. CDR1 is DFQATT and CDR2 is SNEGSKA in the germline V gene (reference sequence). For the CDR3, the DNA is TGCAGTGCCCATGGACTAGCGGGGGGGATATCAGATACGCAGTATTTT. Its translation: CSAHGLAGGISDTQYF.

The chain couples TRBV29-1 to TRBJ2-5, with TRBD2 as a possible D gene (5 bases). V lost 3 bases to trimming and J lost 8 bases, with 13 bases between them. The germline V gene has CDR1 SQVTM and CDR2 ANQGSEA. The CDR3 loop spans 12 amino acids. CDR3 loop: CSVDQTTSTQYF. For the CDR3, the DNA is TGCAGCGTTGATCAGACAACTAGTACCCAGTACTTC.

V usage is TRBV11-1 and J usage is TRBJ2-3; 10 positions match TRBD2. After removal of 4 bases from V and 4 bases from J, the junction contained 8 bases not matched to a gene. Germline V gene sequence: CDR1 SGHAT, CDR2 FQDESV (reference sequence). The CDR3 contains 16 residues. The CDR3 DNA reads TGTGCCAGCAGCTGGTTAGCGGGAGGAGCCGCAGATACGCAGTATTTT. Amino acid sequence: CASSWLAGGAADTQYF.

This clonotype was detected ten times or more. The chain joins TRBV4-2 to TRBJ1-5; D not certain. V was cut by 0 bases and J by 1 base, with 10 bases left in between. Germline V gene lookup returns CDR1 LGHNA and CDR2 YNFKEQ. The CDR3 spans 16 residues. In nucleotides, the CDR3 is TGTGCCAGCAGCCAAGATCTCCGGTACAGCAATCAGCCCCAGCATTTT. It codes for CASSQDLRYSNQPQHF.

The CDR3 region has the DNA TGTGCCAGCAGCCAACTCCGGGGGCCGGAGCGCTCCTACGAGCAGTACTTC. This gives the protein CASSQLRGPERSYEQYF. The chain has TRBV3-1 and TRBJ2-7, with D perhaps given as TRBD1 or TRBD2 (6 bases each). From germline, CDR1 is LGHDT and CDR2 YNNKEL (reference sequence). The CDR3 runs 17 residues. Trimming cost V 2 bases and J 0 bases, with 17 bases left between them.

This clonotype has more than one count but fewer than ten. J is TRBJ2-5 and V is TRBV5-1, with D maybe TRBD2 (5 bases). Between the trimmed V and J ends, which lost 4 bases and 4 bases, there was a span of 20 bases. The CDR3 has 16 amino acids. The germline gives CDR1 SGHRS, CDR2 YFSETQ. DNA for the CDR3: TGCGCCAGCAGCCCGGCGGCCGCAGCGGACGGAGAGACCCAGTACTTC. Amino acids: CASSPAAAADGETQYF.

This clonotype has only a few counts. The rearrangement uses TRBV20-1 and TRBJ2-5, with 8 bases identical to TRBD2. This CDR3 comprises 14 residues. Looked up from germline, CDR1 is DFQATT and CDR2 is SNEGSKA (reference sequence). With V trimmed by 3 bases and J by 5 bases, 8 bases remained unmatched. The CDR3 nucleotides are TGCAGTGCTAGTTTCCCGGGAGGGCCGGAGACCCAGTACTTC. This encodes CSASFPGGPETQYF.